This T cell receptor (beta chain) originates from a study of PD-1 blockade in classical Hodgkin lymphoma. The CDR3 has 14 amino acids. CDR1 LNHNV and CDR2 YYDKDF come from the germline V gene (reference sequence). Trimming stripped 5 bases from V and 1 base from J, with 10 bases between. Each and every patient relapsed after autologous stem cell transplantation, and patients got differing brentuximab vedotin exposure. Using immunoSEQ multiplex PCR, the repertoire was profiled, and TCRdb retains in-frame clones only, with some absent. The sample shows some 84,000 clones, 89% of them seen only once. Remarks on this clone: The antigen is not known.

Study-wide results and caveats: By C4D1 there was a significant rise in CD4+ TCR diversity but not in CD8+ TCR diversity. Complete responders started with a diversity level that resembled newly diagnosed patients at baseline.

The J gene is TRBJ2-3, the V gene TRBV15; a weak D match, TRBD1 (6 bases). This sample comprised peripheral blood mononuclear cells (PBMCs), obtained at baseline. The receptor was isolated from a human donor with classical Hodgkin lymphoma. The CDR3 bases are TGTGCCACCAGCCGCGAGGGGGGCACAGATACGCAGTATTTT. Amino acid sequence: CATSREGGTDTQYF.